The clone carrying this TCR beta chain was seen only a few times. Its specificity is unknown. An Oncomine TCR Beta short-read assay was used to sequence the DNA from cultured CD4+ T cells. Genomic DNA was taken out of cultured CD4+ T cells by extraction. Each CDR3 protein gets one entry after TCRdb re-called the PCR reads with MiXCR. The table has about 8,800 distinct CDR3 sequences, around 30% seen once. Treatment described: approximately nine-day PBMC culture with coronavirus spike peptide pools or control peptides (ViraFEST assay). One should note that the unexposed donor's CD4+ T cells were collected before the COVID-19 pandemic (2011-2018). In the ViraFEST assay, peptide-pool expansion preceded TCR sequencing of expanded clonotypes. When enough cells were available, unexposed-donor CD4+ T cells were probed with SARS-CoV-2 S/N and four cold-coronavirus spikes. This entry belongs to a study of vaccination and CD4 T cells after COVID-19.

The CDR3 loop spans 14 amino acids. V lost 3 bases and J lost 8; bases outside the gene matches: 6. Germline CDR1 and CDR2: MNHNS and SASEGT. The sample consisted of CD4+ T cells from blood, cultured in vitro. The TCR comes from a human donor in good health. V and J are TRBV6-1 and TRBJ2-1; 8 nucleotides align to TRBD1. For the CDR3, the DNA is TGTGCCAGCAGTGAGGGGCAGGGGGCGGATGAGCAGTTCTTC. Its protein product is CASSEGQGADEQFF.